This TCR delta chain comes out of a study of Vδ1+ human thymocytes (dated by TCRdb to the late 2010s). Regarding the research as a whole: As a data resource, the study described the mRNA-level TRG and TRD CDR3 repertoires of highly purified Vdelta1+ thymocytes obtained from young children. Validation of the multiplex-based CDR3 amplicon strategy against 5'RACE-based CDR3 amplicon generation methods had been performed previously.

Thymic samples were depleted of alphabeta T cells, then CD3+ TCRVdelta1+ TCRVdelta2- thymocytes were FACS-sorted. Sorted Vdelta1+ thymocyte purity ranged from roughly 96% to 99.6%. The thymic specimens were obtained from seven or eight paediatric patients who were undergoing corrective cardiac surgery and ranged in age from roughly 5 days to 17 months. The thymic tissue was dispersed, and mononuclear cells were isolated using a Histopaque-1077 density gradient. For staining, the antibodies used were anti-TCRVdelta1 clone TS8.2, anti-TCRVdelta2 clone B6, anti-CD3 clone HIT3a and anti-TCRalphabeta clone IP26. This clone was observed a few times. Its antigen remains unidentified. Nothing much larger sits one base from this clone, and base qualities are not available. RNA was isolated using the RNeasy mini kit, and reverse transcription was performed with Superscript III. To generate the CDR3 amplicons, a multiplex PCR was run using pooled V-gene forward primers together with a constant-region reverse primer that carried Illumina adaptor overhangs. After gel purification, the amplicons were indexed with Nextera index primers over approximately 8 extra PCR cycles and then purified using AMPure XP beads. Sequencing of the libraries was done on an Illumina MiSeq using paired-end 250 bp reads, dual indexing and a roughly 21% PhiX spike-in. From the authors' description of their analysis: Reads were quality checked with FastQC, and TRG read pairs were merged with ea-utils fastq-join. IMGT/HighV-QUEST was used to annotate the sequences, only productive sequences with an unambiguous V-gene assignment were kept, and clonotypes were defined as sequences sharing an identical CDR3 sequence. For downstream analysis, the tools were VDJtools 1.1.1, tcR 2.2.3, Treemap and vegan Shannon diversity in R 3.4.4. The public reads were reprocessed by TCRdb using CATT, and rows of matching DNA were later combined. TCRdb's processing, not the authors', yielded these V and J calls. The sample table shows about 73,000 delta-chain clones, and about 35% are seen once. Jointly, the top ten make up roughly 0.25% of the sample.

The CDR3, from cysteine to phenylalanine, totals 20 residues. Left in the record is the CDR3 DNA by itself, 60 bases read in frame from the first base. In the germline V gene, CDR1 corresponds to TSWWSYY and CDR2 to QGS. V is pruned by 3 bases and J by 0 bases, leaving 15 bases of the junction without a gene match. Broad study findings and their caveats: Around 20% of thymic TRD sequences were found to be Vdelta2 (and few were Vdelta3) despite high sort purity, in contrast to peripheral blood Vdelta1+ controls. Numerous TRG clonotypes were shared among donors (up to about 7x10^3), while TRD repertoires were essentially private (a maximum of roughly 100 shared). Donors did not cluster by age or sex, so the analyses were not stratified by age or sex. Because unexpected Vdelta2 sequences could lead to misinterpretation of bulk repertoire data, the authors recommended using highly purified populations and validating at the single-cell level. Thymic TRG and TRD repertoires appeared highly polyclonal with Gaussian CDR3 length distributions, unlike oligoclonal peripheral blood repertoires.

Sequenced input: Vdelta1+ gamma-delta thymocytes from the thymus. The cell subset or site label here, explained by the study, means: FACS-sorted CD3+ TCRalphabeta- TCRVdelta1+ TCRVdelta2- thymocytes. The sequence derives from a boy younger than two who had congenital heart surgery. In this chain, TRDV1 is recombined with TRDJ1; TRDD3 agrees with 11 junctional bases. The CDR3 region has the sequence CALGEQTTWGIRGYTDKLIF. The sequenced DNA: TGTGCTCTTGGGGAGCAAACTACGTGGGGGATACGGGGGTACACCGATAAACTCATCTTT.